This TCR beta chain appears in the sequencing data of a study of regulatory T cells in long-lasting Graves disease. The CDR3 is 16 amino acids. V lost 5 bases, J lost 1 base, and 11 bases stayed unmatched. CDR1 is SGHAT and CDR2 is FQNNGV in the germline V gene. This clonotype was counted between two and nine times. Its specificity is not known. Regarding time point: persistent/refractory GD, antithyroid drugs over 5 years with positive TRAb. From RNA extracted from PBMCs, the TCR library was made. Arm-PCR of CDR3 regions and iRepertoire HTBI primers were used to build TCR beta libraries. TCRdb re-called the multiplex PCR reads through MiXCR, storing one row per CDR3 protein. Of roughly 450,000 distinct CDR3 sequences listed, roughly 22% are singletons. Broader study findings: Persistent Graves' patients had lower TCR diversity than newly diagnosed ones. Peripheral blood, not thyroid tissue, was the sole material studied.

The V gene is TRBV11-2, the J gene TRBJ2-7, with 7 bases lining up with TRBD2. This specimen consisted of peripheral blood mononuclear cells (PBMCs), obtained when the disease was refractory, from a patient treated with antithyroid drugs. This sequence was found in a female donor with Graves disease. The CDR3 DNA follows: TGTGCCAGCAGCACCCTATCGGGGCGGGAGTCCTACGAGCAGTACTTC. This codes for CASSTLSGRESYEQYF.